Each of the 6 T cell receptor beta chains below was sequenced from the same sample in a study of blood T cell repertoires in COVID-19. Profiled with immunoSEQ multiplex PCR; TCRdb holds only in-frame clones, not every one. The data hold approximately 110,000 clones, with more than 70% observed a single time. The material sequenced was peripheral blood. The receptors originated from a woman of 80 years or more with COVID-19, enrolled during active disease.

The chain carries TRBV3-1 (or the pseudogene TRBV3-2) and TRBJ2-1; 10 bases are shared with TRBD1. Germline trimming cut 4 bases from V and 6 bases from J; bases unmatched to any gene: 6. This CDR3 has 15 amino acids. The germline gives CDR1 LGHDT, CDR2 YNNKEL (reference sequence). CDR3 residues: CASSPGTGVFNEQFF. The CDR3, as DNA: TGTGCCAGCAGCCCCGGGACAGGGGTATTCAATGAGCAGTTCTTC.

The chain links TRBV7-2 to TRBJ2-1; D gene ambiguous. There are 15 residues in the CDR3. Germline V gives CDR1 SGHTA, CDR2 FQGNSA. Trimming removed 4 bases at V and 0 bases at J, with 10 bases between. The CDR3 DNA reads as TGTGCCAGCAGCTCAGACTGGAACTCCTACAATGAGCAGTTCTTC. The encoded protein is CASSSDWNSYNEQFF. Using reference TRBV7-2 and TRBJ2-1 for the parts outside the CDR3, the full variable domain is GAGVSQSPSNKVTEKGKDVELRCDPISGHTALYWYRQSLGQGLEFLIYFQGNSAPDKSGLPSDRFSAERTGGSVSTLTIQRTQQEDSAVYLCASSSDWNSYNEQFFGPGTRLTVL.

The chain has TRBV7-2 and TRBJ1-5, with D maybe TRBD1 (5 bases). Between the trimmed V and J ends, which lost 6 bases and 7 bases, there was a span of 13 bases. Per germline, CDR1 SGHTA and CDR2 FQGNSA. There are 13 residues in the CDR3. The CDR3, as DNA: TGTGCCAGCAGTGGGGGGGGAAGCCAGCCCCAGCATTTT. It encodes CASSGGGSQPQHF.

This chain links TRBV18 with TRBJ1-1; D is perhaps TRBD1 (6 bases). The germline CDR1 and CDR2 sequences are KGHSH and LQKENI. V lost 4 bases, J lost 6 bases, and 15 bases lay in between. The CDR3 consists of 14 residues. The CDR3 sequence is CASSRLPGESEAFF. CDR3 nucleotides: TGTGCCAGCTCACGGTTACCAGGGGAATCTGAAGCTTTCTTT. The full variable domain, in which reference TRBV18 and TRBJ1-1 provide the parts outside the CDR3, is NAGVMQNPRHLVRRRGQEARLRCSPMKGHSHVYWYRQLPEEGLKFMVYLQKENIIDESGMPKERFSAEFPKEGPSILRIQQVVRGDSAAYFCASSRLPGESEAFFGQGTRLTVV.

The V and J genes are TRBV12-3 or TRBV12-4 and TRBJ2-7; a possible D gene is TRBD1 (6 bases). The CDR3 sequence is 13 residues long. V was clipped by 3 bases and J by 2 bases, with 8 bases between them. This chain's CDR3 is CASSFGTPYEQYF. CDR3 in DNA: TGTGCCAGCAGTTTCGGGACACCCTACGAGCAGTACTTC.

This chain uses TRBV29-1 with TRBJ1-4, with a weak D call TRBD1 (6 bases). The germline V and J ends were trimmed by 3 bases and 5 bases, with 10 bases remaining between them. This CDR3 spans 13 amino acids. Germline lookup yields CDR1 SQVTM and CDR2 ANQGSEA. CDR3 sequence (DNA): TGCAGCGTTGAGAGGACAGACAATGAAAAACTGTTTTTT. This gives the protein CSVERTDNEKLFF.